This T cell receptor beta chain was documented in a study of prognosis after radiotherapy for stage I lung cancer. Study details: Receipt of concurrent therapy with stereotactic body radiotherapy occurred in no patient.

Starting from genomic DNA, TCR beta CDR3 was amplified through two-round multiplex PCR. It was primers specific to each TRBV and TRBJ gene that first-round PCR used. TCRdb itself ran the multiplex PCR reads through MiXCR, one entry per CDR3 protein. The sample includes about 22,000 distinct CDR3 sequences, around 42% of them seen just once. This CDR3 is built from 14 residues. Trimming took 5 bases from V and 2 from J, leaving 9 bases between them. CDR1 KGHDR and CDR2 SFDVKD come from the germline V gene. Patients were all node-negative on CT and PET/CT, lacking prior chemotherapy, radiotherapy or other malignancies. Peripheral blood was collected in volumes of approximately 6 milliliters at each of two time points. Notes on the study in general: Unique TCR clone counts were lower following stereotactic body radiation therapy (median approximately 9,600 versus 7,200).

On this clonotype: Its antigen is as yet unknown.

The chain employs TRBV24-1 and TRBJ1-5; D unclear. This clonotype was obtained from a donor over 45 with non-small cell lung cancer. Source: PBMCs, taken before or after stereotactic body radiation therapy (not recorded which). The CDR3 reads CATSGLGGNQPQHF. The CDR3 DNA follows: TGTGCCACCAGTGGCTTGGGCGGCAATCAGCCCCAGCATTTT.